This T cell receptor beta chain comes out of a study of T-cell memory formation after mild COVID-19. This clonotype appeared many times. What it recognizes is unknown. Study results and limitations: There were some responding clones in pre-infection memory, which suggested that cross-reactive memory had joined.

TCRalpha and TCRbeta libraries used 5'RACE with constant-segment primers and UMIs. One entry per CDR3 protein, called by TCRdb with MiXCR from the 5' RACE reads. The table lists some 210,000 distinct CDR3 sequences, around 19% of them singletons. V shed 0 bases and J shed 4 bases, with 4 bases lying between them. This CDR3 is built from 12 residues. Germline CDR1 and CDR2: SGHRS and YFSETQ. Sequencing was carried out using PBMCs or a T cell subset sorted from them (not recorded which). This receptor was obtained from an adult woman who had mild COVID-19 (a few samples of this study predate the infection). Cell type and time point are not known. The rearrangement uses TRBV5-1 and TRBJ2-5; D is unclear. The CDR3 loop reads CASSLGTETQYF. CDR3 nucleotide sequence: TGCGCCAGCAGCTTGGGGACAGAGACCCAGTACTTC.